One and the same sample provided the 6 T cell receptor beta chains below, sequenced in a study of radiation and T cells in renal cell carcinoma. The time point: blood 2 weeks post-SBRT. Specified treatment: 15 Gy SBRT to primary tumor, nephrectomy 4 weeks later. Method: immunoSEQ multiplex PCR; TCRdb's copy keeps in-frame clones and lacks some. The sample consists of about 130,000 clones, approximately 80% of them appearing once. This material consisted of blood, taken from a patient whose treatment included radiotherapy and nephrectomy. The receptors were gathered from a woman in her sixties with renal cell carcinoma.

V gene TRBV19 combines with J gene TRBJ2-2; TRBD2 matches at 11 bases. Germline V gene data show CDR1 as LNHDA and CDR2 as SQIVND (reference sequence). V shed 8 bases, J shed 3 bases, and the junction held 14 bases outside the gene matches. The CDR3 has 18 residues. The CDR3 nucleotides read TGTGCCAGTGCCAGGACAGGAACTAGCGGGAGATACACCGGGGAGCTGTTTTTT. It is translated as CASARTGTSGRYTGELFF. The variable domain in full, completed from reference TRBV19 and TRBJ2-2, reads DGGITQSPKYLFRKEGQNVTLSCEQNLNHDAMYWYRQDPGQGLRLIYYSQIVNDFQKGDIAEGYSVSREKKESFPLTVTSAQKNPTAFYLCASARTGTSGRYTGELFFGEGSRLTVL.

The rearrangement joins TRBV2 to TRBJ1-1; D might be TRBD1 (5 bases). V lost 5 bases and J lost 4, with 17 bases in between. Germline CDR1 and CDR2: SNHLY and FYNNEI. The CDR3 sequence is 15 residues long. The CDR3 DNA follows: TGTGCCAGCAGTCTTTACGGGGGTGTGAGCACTGAAGCTTTCTTT. It encodes CASSLYGGVSTEAFF.

This rearrangement joins TRBV19 to TRBJ1-5; TRBD1 matches 8 bases. Trimming took 5 bases from V and 6 from J; bases not matched to a gene: 6. The CDR3 totals 14 residues. Germline CDR1 LNHDA, CDR2 SQIVND (reference sequence). The DNA of the CDR3 is TGTGCCAGTAGTGTGCGACAGGGGTCTCAGCCCCAGCATTTT. Translated, it gives CASSVRQGSQPQHF.

This clone was observed once. This chain connects TRBV6-5 to TRBJ2-6; the D is unclear. The germline V gene encodes CDR1 MNHEY and CDR2 SVGAGI. V lost 8 bases, J lost 2 bases, and 7 bases lay in between. This CDR3 spans 13 amino acids. In DNA form, the CDR3 reads TGTGCCAGCTGGAGCGCTGGGGCCAACGTCCTGACTTTC. Translating gives CASWSAGANVLTF.

The chain uses TRBV28 and TRBJ1-6, with D possibly being TRBD1 (5 bases). Germline values: CDR1 MDHEN, CDR2 SYDVKM. This CDR3 has 12 residues. V was pared by 7 bases and J by 6 bases, with 7 bases between. CDR3 bases: TGTGCCAGCACCAGGGTTAATTCACCCCTCCACTTT. Protein sequence: CASTRVNSPLHF.

The chain has TRBV7-9 and TRBJ1-3, with a weak D call TRBD1 (5 bases). The germline CDR1 and CDR2 sequences are SEHNR and FQNEAQ (reference sequence). There are 18 residues in the CDR3. V was trimmed by 5 bases and J by 2 bases, leaving 22 bases between them. The CDR3 DNA reads as TGTGCCAGCAGCCGACCGGCAGGGCCCGTATACGCTGGAAACACCATATATTTT. This encodes CASSRPAGPVYAGNTIYF.